The 27 T cell receptor beta chains reported below all come from one sample, sequenced in a study of monozygotic twins with cystic fibrosis. The data were produced by immunoSEQ multiplex PCR, yet TCRdb's version contains in-frame clones alone and is incomplete. The sample contains roughly 28,000 clones, around four fifths of which appear only once. Sequenced sample: blood. These receptors originate from a girl aged 2-10 years with cystic fibrosis.

The chain combines TRBV30 with TRBJ2-7; D not resolved. The CDR3 contains 11 residues. V lost 0 bases and J 6 bases, leaving 6 bases between the germline ends. Germline V gives CDR1 GTSNPN, CDR2 SVGIG (reference sequence). The CDR3 here is CAWSVQTEQYF. The CDR3 DNA reads TGTGCCTGGAGTGTACAGACCGAGCAGTACTTC.

The V call is TRBV18, the J call TRBJ2-3, with a tentative D call TRBD2 (6 bases). The CDR3 sequence is 15 residues long. CDR1 KGHSH and CDR2 LQKENI come from the germline V gene. V lost 2 bases, J lost 5 bases, and 14 bases lay in between. CDR3 region: CASSPRDSNIDTQYF. CDR3 sequence (DNA): TGTGCCAGCTCACCAAGGGACTCCAATATAGATACGCAGTATTTT.

This clone has only one observation. The chain couples TRBV30 to TRBJ1-2, with 9 bases aligning to TRBD1. This CDR3 is 15 amino acids long. CDR1 and CDR2 from the germline V gene are GTSNPN and SVGIG (reference sequence). J lost 1 base, V lost 2 bases, and 5 bases had no gene match. CDR3 loop: CAWSWDRELNYGYTF. CDR3 DNA sequence: TGTGCCTGGAGTTGGGACAGGGAACTTAACTATGGCTACACCTTC. The full variable domain, in which reference TRBV30 and TRBJ1-2 provide the parts outside the CDR3, is SQTIHQWPATLVQPVGSPLSLECTVEGTSNPNLYWYRQAAGRGLQLLFYSVGIGQISSEVPQNLSASRPQDRQFILSSKKLLLSDSGFYLCAWSWDRELNYGYTFGSGTRLTVV.

In its sample, this clone was seen a few times. The gene calls are TRBV19 and TRBJ1-1; D is unclear. The length of the CDR3 is 14 residues. Trimming removed 3 bases at V and 2 bases at J, with 10 bases between. Germline V gene data show CDR1 as LNHDA and CDR2 as SQIVND (reference sequence). In nucleotides, the CDR3 is TGTGCCAGTAGTATGAGGGAGAGAAACACTGAAGCTTTCTTT. This gives the protein CASSMRERNTEAFF.

This chain uses TRBV29-1 with TRBJ1-2; TRBD1 matches at 12 bases. V dropped 4 bases and J dropped 0; count of bases not matched to a gene: 9. The germline CDR1 and CDR2 sequences are SQVTM and ANQGSEA. The CDR3 consists of 17 residues. The CDR3 DNA follows: TGCAGCGTTGTTCGTAGGGACAGGGGGCTTTCTAACTATGGCTACACCTTC. Translation: CSVVRRDRGLSNYGYTF.

The chain combines TRBV2 with TRBJ2-3; D unclear. The CDR3 totals 15 residues. The germline V gene encodes CDR1 SNHLY and CDR2 FYNNEI. V was cut by 6 bases and J by 6 bases, with 19 bases left in between. The CDR3: CASRPQGLGSDTQYF. The CDR3 region has the DNA TGTGCCAGCAGACCACAAGGGCTAGGGTCGGATACGCAGTATTTT.

J is TRBJ2-2 and V is TRBV10-1; maybe TRBD1 (6 bases). Trimming took off 5 bases at V and 0 bases at J, with 13 bases between the two ends. The CDR3 is 16 amino acids. Germline V gene data show CDR1 as WNHNN and CDR2 as SYGVQD (reference sequence). This CDR3 is CASSTTGTPNTGELFF. For the CDR3, the DNA is TGCGCCAGCAGTACAACCGGGACACCGAACACCGGGGAGCTGTTTTTT.

Turning to this clone: Additional DNA sequences in this sample encode the identical CDR3. This rearrangement joins TRBV9 to TRBJ2-2, with 8 bases that match TRBD1. In germline, CDR1 is SGDLS, CDR2 YYNGEE. Unmatched junction bases numbered 5, after V lost 6 bases and J lost 4 bases. CDR3 length equals 14 residues. The CDR3 DNA follows: TGTGCCAGCAAAGGACAGGGCAGCACCGGGGAGCTGTTTTTT. Translating gives CASKGQGSTGELFF.

The V call is TRBV5-1, the J call TRBJ1-1, with unresolved D. CDR3 length equals 14 residues. Looked up from germline, CDR1 is SGHRS and CDR2 is YFSETQ. V was shortened by 2 bases and J by 1 base, with 9 bases between the two germline ends. The CDR3 here is CASSLTTGNTEAFF. CDR3 DNA: TGCGCCAGCAGCTTAACCACTGGGAACACTGAAGCTTTCTTT.

This clone was seen a few times. The DNA of the CDR3 is TGTGCCAGCAGCTTGTACTCCTACGAGCAGTACTTC. This sequence encodes CASSLYSYEQYF. This chain joins TRBV7-9 and TRBJ2-7; D remains ambiguous. The CDR3 contains 12 residues. The germline V gene encodes CDR1 SEHNR and CDR2 FQNEAQ (reference sequence). V dropped 3 bases and J dropped 0 bases, with 3 bases sitting between them.

This sequence joins TRBV2 and TRBJ1-1; a weak D match, TRBD1 (5 bases). Germline assignment: CDR1 SNHLY and CDR2 FYNNEI. V was clipped by 7 bases and J by 11 bases, with 17 bases between them. This CDR3 spans 12 amino acids. The chain's CDR3 is CASTEEGHRAFF. The CDR3 DNA reads as TGTGCCAGCACCGAGGAGGGGCATAGGGCTTTCTTT.

This clone was counted once. This rearrangement joins TRBV2 to TRBJ2-7; possibly TRBD2 for D (6 bases). The ends were cut back, 3 bases at V and 3 bases at J, with 18 bases in the middle. This CDR3 comprises 16 residues. Per germline, CDR1 SNHLY and CDR2 FYNNEI. The DNA for the CDR3 is TGTGCCAGCAGTGACCCAGGAGGGCTAGCGAGCTACGAGCAGTACTTC. Protein: CASSDPGGLASYEQYF.

This clone was recorded a few times. V usage is TRBV30 and J usage is TRBJ2-1, with D maybe TRBD2 (6 bases). Germline CDR1 and CDR2: GTSNPN and SVGIG (reference sequence). Trimming took 3 bases from V and 9 from J, leaving 12 bases between them. The CDR3 is 12 residues long. CDR3 DNA sequence: TGTGCCTGGAGCCGTACTAGCAGTGAGCAGTTCTTC. Translated: CAWSRTSSEQFF.

This chain links TRBV2 with TRBJ2-3, with D perhaps matching TRBD2 (5 bases). The V and J ends lost 3 bases and 9 bases respectively, with 13 bases between them. Germline CDR1 and CDR2: SNHLY and FYNNEI. The CDR3 runs to 13 residues. This chain's CDR3 is CASSEAGVATQYF. The CDR3 nucleotides read TGTGCCAGCAGTGAGGCCGGGGTGGCCACGCAGTATTTT.

This clone was detected once. Here the CDR3 DNA reads TGTGCCAGCAGACCCAAGGTTTTCTCCTACAATGAGCAGTTCTTC. It is translated as CASRPKVFSYNEQFF. The V call is TRBV6-6, the J call TRBJ2-1, with no clear D. The CDR3 spans 15 residues. V was trimmed by 6 bases and J by 0 bases, leaving 12 bases between them. Germline values: CDR1 MNHNY, CDR2 SVGAGI (reference sequence).

The CDR3 DNA sequence: TGTGCCAGCAGCAGTTCCCGGGAGGGTTACGAGCAGTACTTC. Its translation is CASSSSREGYEQYF. The rearrangement uses TRBV21-1 and TRBJ2-7; the table assigns TRBD2, which was not confirmed against the DNA. TRBV21-1 is a pseudogene segment. The CDR3 spans 14 residues.

CDR3 loop: CASSEAYTDTQYF. CDR3 nucleotides: TGTGCCAGCAGTGAGGCCTATACAGATACGCAGTATTTT. The chain carries TRBV2 and TRBJ2-3; no clear D. V lost 3 bases and J 3 bases, leaving 7 bases between the germline ends. The germline gives CDR1 SNHLY, CDR2 FYNNEI. This CDR3 has 13 residues.

In its sample, this clone was seen a few times. This sequence joins TRBV10-1 and TRBJ1-1; no firm D call. The CDR3 extends over 14 amino acids. Deletions cut 3 bases from V and 4 bases from J, with 12 bases between. Looked up from germline, CDR1 is WNHNN and CDR2 is SYGVQD (reference sequence). CDR3 in DNA: TGCGCCAGCAGTGAAAGTGAGGGTGGCACTGAAGCTTTCTTT. It encodes CASSESEGGTEAFF.

This chain uses TRBV18 with TRBJ1-2; 10 bases are shared with TRBD1. The CDR3 covers 15 residues. The V gene end was trimmed by 2 bases and the J gene end by 4 bases; junction bases not matched to a gene: 4. Looked up from germline, CDR1 is KGHSH and CDR2 is LQKENI. The CDR3 nucleotides read TGTGCCAGCTCACCAGCGACAGGGGGCGGCTATGGCTACACCTTC. Translated: CASSPATGGGYGYTF. The whole variable domain, remainder taken from reference TRBV18 and TRBJ1-2, is NAGVMQNPRHLVRRRGQEARLRCSPMKGHSHVYWYRQLPEEGLKFMVYLQKENIIDESGMPKERFSAEFPKEGPSILRIQQVVRGDSAAYFCASSPATGGGYGYTFGSGTRLTVV.

The V call is TRBV10-1, the J call TRBJ2-7; the D call may be TRBD1 or TRBD2 (5 bases each). Germline CDR1 reads WNHNN; CDR2 reads SYGVQD (reference sequence). The V gene lost 0 bases and the J gene lost 5 bases, with 8 bases spanning the gap. The CDR3 runs to 13 residues. The CDR3 DNA sequence: TGCGCCAGCAGTGAGTCGTGGGGGAACGAGCAGTACTTC. Its translation is CASSESWGNEQYF.

This chain connects TRBV30 to TRBJ2-1, with 9 positions matching TRBD1. The CDR3 is 13 amino acids. Germline CDR1 GTSNPN, CDR2 SVGIG (reference sequence). The ends lost 0 bases at V and 7 bases at J; junction bases unmatched: 1. The DNA for the CDR3 is TGTGCCTGGAGTGTAGGGACAGGGAATGAGCAGTTCTTC. It translates to CAWSVGTGNEQFF.

This clone has only one observation. This chain uses TRBV5-8 with TRBJ2-1; 8 bases map to TRBD1. Germline CDR1 and CDR2: SGHTS and YDEGEE. The V segment lost 1 base and the J segment 7 bases; nucleotides outside the gene matches: 7. The CDR3 contains 15 residues. The chain's CDR3 is CASSLRQGAGNEQFF. The DNA for the CDR3 is TGTGCCAGCAGCTTGAGGCAGGGGGCGGGGAATGAGCAGTTCTTC.

This clone was seen more than once but under ten times. V gene TRBV7-8 combines with J gene TRBJ2-7, with D unresolved. The germline V and J ends were trimmed by 5 bases and 5 bases, with 13 bases remaining between them. The CDR3 has 13 residues. Germline CDR1 reads SGHVS; CDR2 reads FQNEAQ. Here the CDR3 DNA reads TGTGCCAGCAGCAACAGTCGTGTCCACGAGCAGTACTTC. As protein: CASSNSRVHEQYF.

This clone appeared a single time. The V and J genes are TRBV25-1 and TRBJ2-5, with D possibly TRBD1 on 6 matching bases. In germline, CDR1 is MGHDK, CDR2 SYGVNS. The CDR3 is 16 amino acids. V lost 7 bases to trimming and J lost 3 bases, with 21 bases between them. CDR3 DNA: TGTGCCAGCAATCCCTCTCGGGACACTACGGAAGAGACCCAGTACTTC. Protein product: CASNPSRDTTEETQYF.

The chain carries TRBV11-2 and TRBJ2-7; D possibly uses TRBD1 or TRBD2 (6 bases each). CDR1 and CDR2 (germline): SGHAT, FQNNGV. V lost 5 bases and J lost 2, with 13 bases in between. The CDR3 has 14 amino acids. CDR3 residues: CASSPEGGTYEQYF. In DNA form, the CDR3 reads TGTGCCAGCAGCCCCGAGGGGGGAACCTACGAGCAGTACTTC. Full variable domain (outside the CDR3, taken from reference TRBV11-2 and TRBJ2-7): EAGVAQSPRYKIIEKRQSVAFWCNPISGHATLYWYQQILGQGPKLLIQFQNNGVVDDSQLPKDRFSAERLKGVDSTLKIQPAKLEDSAVYLCASSPEGGTYEQYFGPGTRLTVT.

The table lists this clone with a few counts. This sequence joins TRBV18 and TRBJ2-1; D remains ambiguous. The germline gives CDR1 KGHSH, CDR2 LQKENI. V lost 2 bases and J 9 bases, leaving 14 bases between the germline ends. This CDR3 is 14 amino acids long. This CDR3 is CASSPILGPGEQFF. The CDR3 region has the DNA TGTGCCAGCTCACCAATCCTAGGGCCCGGTGAGCAGTTCTTC.

DNA for the CDR3: TGTGCCAGCAGCTGCCGACAGGGGGCAGGCGGGGAGCTGTTTTTT. The encoded protein is CASSCRQGAGGELFF. This chain uses TRBV21-1 with TRBJ2-2; the DNA was not used to check the table's D call, TRBD1. TRBV21-1 is annotated as a pseudogene. This CDR3 comprises 15 residues.